The sequence of this T cell receptor (beta chain) was determined in a study of prognosis after radiotherapy for stage I lung cancer. Study context: For radiotherapy, patients got SBRT split into 3 to 5 fractions, giving a biologically effective dose of at least 100 Gy. No patient was treated with concurrent therapy while undergoing stereotactic body radiotherapy.

As regards this clonotype: At one boundary the junction diverges from the germline segment, which might be a read error.

Amplification of TCR beta CDR3 from genomic DNA used two-round multiplex PCR. First-round PCR, the initial amplification, used primers specific to each TRBV and TRBJ gene. The second PCR round used universal primers. TCRdb re-called the multiplex PCR reads through MiXCR, storing one row per CDR3 protein. There are some 15,000 distinct CDR3 sequences in the sample; 25% to 35% occur only once, and 10% to 14% lies in the top ten. All patients were node-negative on CT and PET/CT, without prior chemotherapy, radiotherapy or other malignancies. The CDR3 contains 12 residues. CDR1 is LGHDT, CDR2 YNNKEL, per germline (reference sequence).

This sequence joins TRBV3-1 and TRBJ2-7; TRBD1 aligns across 8 bases. Source: PBMCs, taken before or after stereotactic body radiation therapy (not recorded which). The origin of this receptor is a donor aged 50 or older with non-small cell lung cancer. CDR3 loop: CASIQVTGEQHF. The CDR3 nucleotides are TGTGCCAGCATCCAAGTGACAGGGGAGCAGCACTTC.